The sequence of this T cell receptor beta chain was determined in a study of T cell repertoires in cytomegalovirus infection. Overall study: Recently identified HLA-C-restricted CMV epitopes and well-studied HLA-B-restricted CMV epitopes were used by the study. Points from the study as a whole: HLA-C-restricted TCR beta clonotypes specific for CMV led the ex vivo response.

For this clonotype: Its target is unknown.

The germline V gene encodes CDR1 SGHTA and CDR2 FQGNSA. V lost 1 base, J lost 7 bases, and 11 bases lay in between. This CDR3 comprises 15 residues. One entry per CDR3 protein, called by TCRdb with MiXCR from the reads. The sample holds roughly 700,000 distinct CDR3 sequences; roughly a third are singletons and the top ten take approximately 18%. This rearrangement joins TRBV7-2 to TRBJ1-6; a possible D gene is TRBD1 (6 bases). The sample consisted of cultured PBMCs, taken from culture after CMV antigen stimulation. The sequence was collected from a human donor in good health (CMV status not recorded). Some clones in this sample may be carry-over from other donors' samples. CDR3 region: CASSLEGHNNSPLHF. In DNA, the CDR3 is TGTGCCAGCAGCTTAGAGGGACACAACAATTCACCCCTCCACTTT.